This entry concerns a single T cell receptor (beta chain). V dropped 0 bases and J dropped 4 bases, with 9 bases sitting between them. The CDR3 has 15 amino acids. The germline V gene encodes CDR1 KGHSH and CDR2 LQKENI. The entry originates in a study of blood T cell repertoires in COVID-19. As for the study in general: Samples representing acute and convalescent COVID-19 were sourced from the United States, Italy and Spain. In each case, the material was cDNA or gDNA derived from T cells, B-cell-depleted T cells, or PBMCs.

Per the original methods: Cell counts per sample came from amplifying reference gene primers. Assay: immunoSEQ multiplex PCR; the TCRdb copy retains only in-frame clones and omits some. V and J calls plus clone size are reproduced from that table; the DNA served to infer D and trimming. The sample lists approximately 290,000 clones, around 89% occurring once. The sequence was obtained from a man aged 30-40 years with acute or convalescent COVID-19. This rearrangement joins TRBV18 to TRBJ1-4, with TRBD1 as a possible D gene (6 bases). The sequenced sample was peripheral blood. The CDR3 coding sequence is TGTGCCAGCTCACCACCGGGCAGGGGTAATGAAAAACTGTTTTTT. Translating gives CASSPPGRGNEKLFF.